These 30 T cell receptor beta chains were sequenced from one sample in a study of T-cell memory formation after mild COVID-19. TCRdb re-called the 5' RACE reads with MiXCR, one entry per CDR3 protein. The sample yields 150,000 or so distinct CDR3 sequences, approximately 14% seen once. Sequencing input: PBMCs or a T cell subset sorted from them (not recorded which). These receptors were obtained from an adult woman who had mild COVID-19 (a few samples of this study predate the infection). Cell type and time point are not known.

The gene calls are TRBV12-3 or TRBV12-4 and TRBJ1-5, with 8 bases lining up with TRBD1. This CDR3 is 16 amino acids long. The junction had 7 bases not matched to a gene; V was cut back by 3 bases and J by 3 bases. CDR3 nucleotides: TGTGCCAGCAGTTTCCTACAGGGGGACGTCAATCAGCCCCAGCATTTT. Translation: CASSFLQGDVNQPQHF.

The V and J genes are TRBV5-1 and TRBJ2-2; D unresolved. Trimming left V 4 bases short and J 5 bases short, with 12 bases between. Germline assignment: CDR1 SGHRS and CDR2 YFSETQ. CDR3 size: 14 residues. For the CDR3, the DNA is TGCGCCAGCAGCCCCCGGGCAGGAACCGGGGAGCTGTTTTTT. Amino acids: CASSPRAGTGELFF.

This clonotype has just a few counts. J is TRBJ1-4 and V is TRBV2; D unresolved. V dropped 3 bases and J dropped 3 bases, with 11 bases sitting between them. This CDR3 has 15 residues. Germline-derived CDR1 and CDR2 are SNHLY and FYNNEI. The CDR3 reads CASSDWTTSNEKLFF. CDR3 nucleotides: TGTGCCAGCAGTGATTGGACTACATCTAATGAAAAACTGTTTTTT. Full variable domain (remainder filled in from reference TRBV2 and TRBJ1-4): EPEVTQTPSHQVTQMGQEVILRCVPISNHLYFYWYRQILGQKVEFLVSFYNNEISEKSEIFDDQFSVERPDGSNFTLKIRSTKLEDSAMYFCASSDWTTSNEKLFFGSGTQLSVL.

This rearrangement joins TRBV10-3 to TRBJ2-3; a weak D match, TRBD2 (6 bases). Germline CDR1 ENHRY, CDR2 SYGVKD. With 3 bases removed from V and 4 bases from J, the gap between germline ends came to 14 bases. This CDR3 is 15 amino acids long. CDR3 amino acids: CAISDGTQRADTQYF. CDR3 DNA sequence: TGTGCCATCAGTGATGGGACTCAAAGGGCAGATACGCAGTATTTT.

This clonotype occurred a few times. The rearrangement joins TRBV10-3 to TRBJ2-3, with 7 bases fitting TRBD1. This CDR3 has 16 residues. V was pared by 6 bases and J by 3 bases, with 12 bases of the junction left unmatched. Germline V gives CDR1 ENHRY, CDR2 SYGVKD. The CDR3 DNA reads TGTGCCATCAGCCCGGGACAGACTTTCCGGACAGATACGCAGTATTTT. This translates into CAISPGQTFRTDTQYF.

This chain joins TRBV19 and TRBJ2-7; no clear D gene. The CDR3 extends over 15 amino acids. With 3 bases removed from V and 7 bases from J, the gap between germline ends came to 19 bases. CDR1 LNHDA and CDR2 SQIVND come from the germline V gene (reference sequence). The CDR3 protein is CASSIQANPGVEQYF. The CDR3 DNA reads as TGTGCCAGTAGTATTCAGGCTAACCCAGGCGTGGAGCAGTACTTC.

The CDR3 here is CASSLALGQGRKQYF. CDR3 coding DNA: TGTGCCAGCAGCTTAGCCCTGGGACAGGGTCGTAAGCAGTACTTC. The chain is built from TRBV7-8 and TRBJ2-7; TRBD1 matches 9 bases. V lost 0 bases and J lost 8; bases outside the gene matches: 8. CDR1 is SGHVS, CDR2 FQNEAQ, per germline. This CDR3 is built from 15 residues. The full variable domain, completed using reference TRBV7-8 and TRBJ2-7, is GAGVSQSPRYKVAKRGQDVALRCDPISGHVSLFWYQQALGQGPEFLTYFQNEAQLDKSGLPSDRFFAERPEGSVSTLKIQRTQQEDSAVYLCASSLALGQGRKQYFGPGTRLTVT.

This clonotype has a handful of counts. J is TRBJ2-3 and V is TRBV6-5, with D perhaps matching TRBD1 or TRBD2 (6 bases each). Trimming pared 0 bases from V and 0 bases from J, leaving 10 bases between. CDR1 is MNHEY and CDR2 is SVGAGI in the germline V gene. This CDR3 is built from 16 residues. The CDR3 region has the DNA TGTGCCAGCAGTTACTCGTGGGGGGCCAGCACAGATACGCAGTATTTT. Protein product: CASSYSWGASTDTQYF.

This clonotype was observed many times. The gene calls are TRBV12-3 or TRBV12-4 and TRBJ2-7; D gene unclear. Trimming pared 2 bases from V and 4 bases from J, leaving 9 bases between. The CDR3 is made up of 13 amino acids. DNA of the CDR3: TGTGCCAGCAGTTTAACCCTGCTGTACGAGCAGTACTTC. Amino acid sequence: CASSLTLLYEQYF.

The rearrangement joins TRBV9 to TRBJ2-3; D unclear. The length of the CDR3 is 16 residues. V was shortened by 0 bases and J by 3 bases, with 14 bases between the two germline ends. Germline V lookup: CDR1 SGDLS, CDR2 YYNGEE. In nucleotides, the CDR3 is TGTGCCAGCAGCGTAGCTCCTGGCTTCGGGACAGATACGCAGTATTTT. As protein: CASSVAPGFGTDTQYF.

This clonotype was found a few times. The chain joins TRBV29-1 to TRBJ2-2; 10 positions agree with TRBD1. Germline CDR1 reads SQVTM; CDR2 reads ANQGSEA. The J segment lost 5 bases and the V segment lost 1 base, leaving 1 base of the junction unmatched. The CDR3 has 14 residues. The CDR3 here is CSVEGQGATGELFF. The DNA for the CDR3 is TGCAGCGTTGAAGGACAGGGGGCAACCGGGGAGCTGTTTTTT.

This clonotype turned up a few times. The J gene is TRBJ2-7, the V gene TRBV9; TRBD1 matches at 10 bases. CDR1 is SGDLS and CDR2 is YYNGEE in the germline V gene. Trimming removed 2 bases from V and 2 bases from J; junction bases left unmatched: 1. This CDR3 comprises 14 residues. CDR3 region: CASSVTGGPYEQYF. The CDR3, as DNA: TGTGCCAGCAGCGTGACAGGGGGCCCCTACGAGCAGTACTTC. The full variable domain, in which reference TRBV9 and TRBJ2-7 provide the parts outside the CDR3, is DSGVTQTPKHLITATGQRVTLRCSPRSGDLSVYWYQQSLDQGLQFLIQYYNGEERAKGNILERFSAQQFPDLHSELNLSSLELGDSALYFCASSVTGGPYEQYFGPGTRLTVT.

CDR3 bases: TGTGCCAGCAGCTTAGTAGTGGATGTTGCGGGCGAGCAGTACTTC. The encoded protein is CASSLVVDVAGEQYF. This chain joins TRBV7-6 and TRBJ2-7; possible D gene TRBD2, 5 bases. The CDR3 consists of 15 residues. Per the germline V gene, CDR1 is SGHVS and CDR2 is FNYEAQ. The V end lost 1 base, the J end lost 6 bases, and 16 bases lay between the germline ends.

This clonotype has a handful of counts. The rearrangement links TRBV7-2 to TRBJ2-7; 8 bases map to TRBD1. V trimming: 5 bases; J trimming: 3 bases; junction bases outside the gene matches: 3. In germline, CDR1 is SGHTA, CDR2 FQGNSA. The CDR3 extends over 13 amino acids. As DNA, the CDR3 is TGTGCCAGCAGCCGGGGACAGGTCTACGAGCAGTACTTC. Translated: CASSRGQVYEQYF.

The J gene is TRBJ2-1, the V gene TRBV13; TRBD2 aligns across 9 bases. Germline V gene sequence: CDR1 PRHDT, CDR2 FYEKMQ (reference sequence). This CDR3 is built from 15 residues. With 5 bases clipped from V and 8 bases from J, the junction kept 10 bases outside the gene matches. CDR3 sequence: CASSDSGRGRDEQFF. The CDR3 DNA is TGTGCCAGCAGCGATAGCGGGAGAGGACGCGATGAGCAGTTCTTC.

The V and J genes are TRBV5-1 and TRBJ2-5, with D perhaps given as TRBD1 or TRBD2 (5 bases each). V lost 0 bases and J 5 bases, leaving 17 bases between the germline ends. CDR1 is SGHRS and CDR2 is YFSETQ in the germline V gene. The CDR3 extends over 16 amino acids. CDR3 bases: TGCGCCAGCAGCTTGGATCTAGGAGTTGAGGGGGAGACCCAGTACTTC. Protein sequence: CASSLDLGVEGETQYF.

Ten or more counts support this clonotype. This chain links TRBV6-6 with TRBJ1-2, with a tentative D call TRBD1 (6 bases). Germline assignment: CDR1 MNHNY and CDR2 SVGAGI (reference sequence). This CDR3 is built from 13 residues. Trimming removed 6 bases at V and 2 bases at J, with 10 bases between. The CDR3 DNA reads TGTGCCAGCAGCTCTACAGGGAACTATGGCTACACCTTC. Translation: CASSSTGNYGYTF.

There are many counts of this clonotype. V and J are TRBV2 and TRBJ2-7; D not certain. Trimming took 4 bases from V and 6 from J, leaving 13 bases between them. Per germline, CDR1 SNHLY and CDR2 FYNNEI. The CDR3 is 13 amino acids. CDR3 nucleotides: TGTGCCAGCAGTGCTAGACCCCTCGGCGAGCAGTACTTC. This sequence encodes CASSARPLGEQYF.

This clonotype was seen a handful of times. The DNA for the CDR3 is TGTGCCAGCTCGACAGAAAACAATGAGCAGTTCTTC. It specifies CASSTENNEQFF. V and J are TRBV18 and TRBJ2-1; perhaps TRBD1 as D (5 bases). The CDR3 consists of 12 residues. Trimming pared 6 bases from V and 5 bases from J, leaving 8 bases between. Germline CDR1 reads KGHSH; CDR2 reads LQKENI.

The chain has TRBV5-1 and TRBJ1-1; D not resolved. Trimming took 5 bases from V and 4 from J, leaving 18 bases between them. The CDR3 has 15 residues. Germline CDR1 and CDR2: SGHRS and YFSETQ. The CDR3 coding sequence is TGCGCCAGCAGAACCAGTGTGGACGGCTTCACTGAAGCTTTCTTT. It translates to CASRTSVDGFTEAFF.

This clonotype was recorded a few times. This CDR3 is CASSLDSSESWIGETQYF. The CDR3 DNA sequence: TGTGCCAGCAGCTTAGATAGTTCGGAATCATGGATCGGCGAGACCCAGTACTTC. The chain couples TRBV7-9 to TRBJ2-5; no firm D call. The V gene lost 1 base and the J gene lost 5 bases, with 23 bases spanning the gap. CDR3 length: 18 amino acids. The germline CDR1 and CDR2 sequences are SEHNR and FQNEAQ (reference sequence).

The rearrangement joins TRBV4-3 to TRBJ2-3, with TRBD2 matching over 12 bases. This CDR3 is 18 amino acids long. CDR1 and CDR2 from the germline V gene are LGHNA and YSLEER. Trimming removed 0 bases from V and 1 base from J; junction bases left unmatched: 5. The CDR3 is CASSQEWTSGMGTDTQYF. Here the CDR3 DNA reads TGCGCCAGCAGCCAAGAATGGACTAGCGGGATGGGCACAGATACGCAGTATTTT.

J is TRBJ2-7 and V is TRBV5-1, with 8 bases identical to TRBD1. This CDR3 spans 16 amino acids. The junction had 5 bases not matched to a gene; V was cut back by 0 bases and J by 0 bases. Germline lookup yields CDR1 SGHRS and CDR2 YFSETQ. CDR3 sequence reads: CASSLAGQGSSYEQYF. The CDR3 DNA reads TGCGCCAGCAGCTTGGCCGGACAGGGAAGCTCCTACGAGCAGTACTTC.

The table lists this clonotype with many counts. The chain links TRBV5-1 to TRBJ2-6; a possible D gene is TRBD1 (6 bases). This CDR3 comprises 15 residues. Germline V gene sequence: CDR1 SGHRS, CDR2 YFSETQ. Trimming pared 4 bases from V and 3 bases from J, leaving 11 bases between. The CDR3 spells CASSPWDNGANVLTF. For the CDR3, the DNA is TGCGCCAGCAGCCCCTGGGACAATGGGGCCAACGTCCTGACTTTC.

This chain connects TRBV30 to TRBJ1-2; D gene uncertain. Trimming took off 0 bases at V and 8 bases at J, with 22 bases between the two ends. CDR3 size: 16 residues. Per the germline V gene, CDR1 is GTSNPN and CDR2 is SVGIG (reference sequence). The CDR3 region has the DNA TGTGCCTGGAGTGTCTCGAACAGTGCACGGGTGAGAGGCTACACCTTC. Translated, it gives CAWSVSNSARVRGYTF.

The CDR3 spells CASSVGVAGAVEQFF. The DNA of the CDR3 is TGTGCCAGCAGCGTAGGGGTAGCGGGAGCAGTTGAGCAGTTCTTC. This sequence joins TRBV9 and TRBJ2-1; TRBD2 matches at 9 bases. The length of the CDR3 is 15 residues. The V segment lost 0 bases and the J segment 9 bases; nucleotides outside the gene matches: 7. Germline loops: CDR1 SGDLS, CDR2 YYNGEE.

The rearrangement links TRBV20-1 to TRBJ2-3; TRBD1 agrees at 11 bases. CDR3 length: 15 amino acids. The germline gives CDR1 DFQATT, CDR2 SNEGSKA (reference sequence). V gave up 4 bases and J gave up 5 bases; unmatched junction bases: 8. The CDR3 DNA reads TGCAGTGCTACCCGGGACAGGGGGAAGGGAGATACGCAGTATTTT. Amino acids: CSATRDRGKGDTQYF.

This clonotype was found a few times. This rearrangement joins TRBV9 to TRBJ2-7; 9 bases map to TRBD1. Germline V gives CDR1 SGDLS, CDR2 YYNGEE. This CDR3 has 15 amino acids. V trimming: 3 bases; J trimming: 4 bases; junction bases outside the gene matches: 8. CDR3 in amino acids: CASSGSGTGIYEQYF. The CDR3 DNA reads as TGTGCCAGCAGCGGATCCGGGACAGGGATATACGAGCAGTACTTC.

V usage is TRBV7-2 and J usage is TRBJ2-7; 9 nucleotides match TRBD1. After removal of 1 base from V and 9 bases from J, the junction contained 10 bases not matched to a gene. In germline, CDR1 is SGHTA, CDR2 FQGNSA. CDR3 length: 15 residues. The CDR3 spells CASSLEARTGVWQYF. The CDR3 DNA sequence: TGTGCCAGCAGCTTAGAGGCCCGGACAGGGGTATGGCAGTACTTC. Full variable domain (outside the CDR3, taken from reference TRBV7-2 and TRBJ2-7): GAGVSQSPSNKVTEKGKDVELRCDPISGHTALYWYRQSLGQGLEFLIYFQGNSAPDKSGLPSDRFSAERTGGSVSTLTIQRTQQEDSAVYLCASSLEARTGVWQYFGPGTRLTVT.

V is TRBV12-3 or TRBV12-4 and J is TRBJ2-3; TRBD2 is a possible D gene (6 bases). This CDR3 has 13 residues. V was trimmed by 2 bases and J by 4 bases, leaving 7 bases between them. As DNA, the CDR3 is TGTGCCAGCAGTTTACTAGCGTCAGATACGCAGTATTTT. Its translation is CASSLLASDTQYF.